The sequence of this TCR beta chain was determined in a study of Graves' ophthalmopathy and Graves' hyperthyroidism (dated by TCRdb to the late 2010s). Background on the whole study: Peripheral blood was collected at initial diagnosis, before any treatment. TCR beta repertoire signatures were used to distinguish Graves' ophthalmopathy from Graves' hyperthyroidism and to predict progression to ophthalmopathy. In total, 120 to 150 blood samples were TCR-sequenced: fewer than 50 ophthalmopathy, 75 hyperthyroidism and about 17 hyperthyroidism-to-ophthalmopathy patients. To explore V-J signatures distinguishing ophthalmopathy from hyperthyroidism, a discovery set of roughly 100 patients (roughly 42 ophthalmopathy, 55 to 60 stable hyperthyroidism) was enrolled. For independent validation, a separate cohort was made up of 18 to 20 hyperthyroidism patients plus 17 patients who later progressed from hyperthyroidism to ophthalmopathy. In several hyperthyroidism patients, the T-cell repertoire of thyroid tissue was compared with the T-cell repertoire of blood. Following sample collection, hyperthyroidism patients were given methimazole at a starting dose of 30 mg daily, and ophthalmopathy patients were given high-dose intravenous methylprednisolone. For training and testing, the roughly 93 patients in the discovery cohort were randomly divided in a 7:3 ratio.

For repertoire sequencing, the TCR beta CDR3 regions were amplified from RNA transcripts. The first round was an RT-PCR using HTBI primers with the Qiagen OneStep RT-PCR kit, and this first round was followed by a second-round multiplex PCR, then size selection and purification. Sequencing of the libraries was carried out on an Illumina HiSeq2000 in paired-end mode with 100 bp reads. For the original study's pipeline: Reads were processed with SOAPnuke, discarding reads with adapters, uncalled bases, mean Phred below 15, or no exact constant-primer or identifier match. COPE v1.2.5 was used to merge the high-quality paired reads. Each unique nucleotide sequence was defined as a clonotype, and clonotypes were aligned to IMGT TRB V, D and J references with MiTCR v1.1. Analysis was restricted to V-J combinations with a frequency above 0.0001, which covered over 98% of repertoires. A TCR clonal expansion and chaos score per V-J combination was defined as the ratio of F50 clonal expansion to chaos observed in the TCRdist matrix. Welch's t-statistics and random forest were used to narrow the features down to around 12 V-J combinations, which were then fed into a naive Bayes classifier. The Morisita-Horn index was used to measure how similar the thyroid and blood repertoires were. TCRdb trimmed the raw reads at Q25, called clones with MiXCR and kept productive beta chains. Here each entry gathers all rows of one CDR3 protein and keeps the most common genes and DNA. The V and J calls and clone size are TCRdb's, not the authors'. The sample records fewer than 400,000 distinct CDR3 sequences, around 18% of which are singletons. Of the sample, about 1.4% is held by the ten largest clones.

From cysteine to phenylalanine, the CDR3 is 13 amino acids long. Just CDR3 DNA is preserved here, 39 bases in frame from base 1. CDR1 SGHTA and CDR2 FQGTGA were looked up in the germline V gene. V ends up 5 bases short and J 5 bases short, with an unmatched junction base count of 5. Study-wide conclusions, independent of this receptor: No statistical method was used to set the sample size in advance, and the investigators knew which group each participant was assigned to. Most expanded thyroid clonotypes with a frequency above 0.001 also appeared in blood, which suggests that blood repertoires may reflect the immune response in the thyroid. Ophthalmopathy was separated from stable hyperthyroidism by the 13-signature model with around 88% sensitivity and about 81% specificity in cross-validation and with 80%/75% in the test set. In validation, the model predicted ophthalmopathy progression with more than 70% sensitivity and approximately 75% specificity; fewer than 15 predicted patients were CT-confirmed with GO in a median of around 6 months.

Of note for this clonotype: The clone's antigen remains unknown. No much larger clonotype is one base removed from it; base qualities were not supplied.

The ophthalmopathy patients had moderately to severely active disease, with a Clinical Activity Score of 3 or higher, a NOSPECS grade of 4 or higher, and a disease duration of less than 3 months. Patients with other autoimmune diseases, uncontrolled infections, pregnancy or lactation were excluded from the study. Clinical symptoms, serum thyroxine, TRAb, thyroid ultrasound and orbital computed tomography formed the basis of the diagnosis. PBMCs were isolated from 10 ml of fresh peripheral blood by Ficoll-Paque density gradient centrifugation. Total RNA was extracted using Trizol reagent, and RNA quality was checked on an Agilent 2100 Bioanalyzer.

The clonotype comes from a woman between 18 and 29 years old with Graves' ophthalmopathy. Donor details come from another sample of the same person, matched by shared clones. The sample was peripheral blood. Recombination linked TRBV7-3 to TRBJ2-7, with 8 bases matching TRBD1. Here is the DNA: TGTGCCAGCAGCCTAAGGACAGGGAACGAGCAGTACTTC. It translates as CASSLRTGNEQYF.